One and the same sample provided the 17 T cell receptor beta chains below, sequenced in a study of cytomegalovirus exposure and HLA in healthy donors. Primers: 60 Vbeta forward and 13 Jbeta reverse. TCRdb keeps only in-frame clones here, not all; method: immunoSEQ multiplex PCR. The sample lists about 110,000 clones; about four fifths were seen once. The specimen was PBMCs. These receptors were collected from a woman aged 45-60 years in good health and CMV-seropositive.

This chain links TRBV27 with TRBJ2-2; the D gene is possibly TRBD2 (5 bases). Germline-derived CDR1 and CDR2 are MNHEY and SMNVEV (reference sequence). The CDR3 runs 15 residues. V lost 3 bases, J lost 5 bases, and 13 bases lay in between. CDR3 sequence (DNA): TGTGCCAGCAGTTTCGTAACACCGGGGACCGGGGAGCTGTTTTTT. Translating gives CASSFVTPGTGELFF.

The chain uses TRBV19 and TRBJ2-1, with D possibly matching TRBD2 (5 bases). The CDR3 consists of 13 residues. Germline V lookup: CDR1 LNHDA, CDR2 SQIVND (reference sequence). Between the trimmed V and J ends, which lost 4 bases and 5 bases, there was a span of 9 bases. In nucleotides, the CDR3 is TGTGCCAGTAGTAGCGGACTCCACAATGAGCAGTTCTTC. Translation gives CASSSGLHNEQFF. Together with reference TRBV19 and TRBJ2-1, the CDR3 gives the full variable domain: DGGITQSPKYLFRKEGQNVTLSCEQNLNHDAMYWYRQDPGQGLRLIYYSQIVNDFQKGDIAEGYSVSREKKESFPLTVTSAQKNPTAFYLCASSSGLHNEQFFGPGTRLTVL.

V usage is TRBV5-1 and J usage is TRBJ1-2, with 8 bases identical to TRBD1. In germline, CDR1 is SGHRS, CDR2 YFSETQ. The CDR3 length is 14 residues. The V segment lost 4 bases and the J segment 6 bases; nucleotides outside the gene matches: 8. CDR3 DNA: TGCGCCAGCAGCCCCGCAGGGGGCGTGCATGGCTACACCTTC. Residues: CASSPAGGVHGYTF.

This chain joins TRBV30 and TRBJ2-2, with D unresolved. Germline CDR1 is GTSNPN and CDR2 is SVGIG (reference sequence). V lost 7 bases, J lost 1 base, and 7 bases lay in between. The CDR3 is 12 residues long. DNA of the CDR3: TGTGCCTTTGAGTTGAACACCGGGGAGCTGTTTTTT. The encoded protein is CAFELNTGELFF.

CDR3 amino acids: CASSPRTGGDTLGYGYTF. CDR3 DNA sequence: TGCGCCAGCAGCCCCCGGACAGGGGGTGATACCCTGGGCTATGGCTACACCTTC. The chain links TRBV4-1 to TRBJ1-2; 10 bases agree with TRBD1. J was trimmed by 4 bases and V by 4 bases; bases with no gene match: 15. Per the germline V gene, CDR1 is MGHRA and CDR2 is YSYEKL. The CDR3 length is 18 residues.

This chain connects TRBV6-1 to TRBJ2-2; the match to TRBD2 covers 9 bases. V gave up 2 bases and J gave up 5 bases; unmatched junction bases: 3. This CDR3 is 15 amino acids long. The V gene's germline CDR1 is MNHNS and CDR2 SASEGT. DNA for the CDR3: TGTGCCAGCAGTGAACAAGCGGGGGGTACCGGGGAGCTGTTTTTT. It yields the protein CASSEQAGGTGELFF.

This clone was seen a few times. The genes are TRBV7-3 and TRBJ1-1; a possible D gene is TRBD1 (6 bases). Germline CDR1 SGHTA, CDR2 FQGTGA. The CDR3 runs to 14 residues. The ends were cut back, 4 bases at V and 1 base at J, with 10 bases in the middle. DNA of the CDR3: TGTGCCAGCAGCTCCCGGGGGGCGAACACTGAAGCTTTCTTT. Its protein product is CASSSRGANTEAFF.

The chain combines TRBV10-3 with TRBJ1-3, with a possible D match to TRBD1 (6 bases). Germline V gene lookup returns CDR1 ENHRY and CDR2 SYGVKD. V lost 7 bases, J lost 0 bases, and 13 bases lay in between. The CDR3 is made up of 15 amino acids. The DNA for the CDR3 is TGTGCCATCATAAAACAGGGATCCTCTGGAAACACCATATATTTT. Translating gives CAIIKQGSSGNTIYF.

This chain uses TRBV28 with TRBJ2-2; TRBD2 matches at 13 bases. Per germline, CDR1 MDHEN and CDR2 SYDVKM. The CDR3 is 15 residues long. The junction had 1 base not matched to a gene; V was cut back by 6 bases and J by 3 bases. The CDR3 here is CASRTSGGDTGELFF. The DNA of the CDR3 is TGTGCCAGCAGAACTAGCGGGGGGGACACCGGGGAGCTGTTTTTT.

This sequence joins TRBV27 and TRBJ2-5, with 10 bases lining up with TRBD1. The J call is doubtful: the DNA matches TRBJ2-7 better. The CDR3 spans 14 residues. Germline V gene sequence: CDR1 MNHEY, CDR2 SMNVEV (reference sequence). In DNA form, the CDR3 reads TGTGCCAGCAATAGACAGGGGGCCGGCTACGAGCAGTACTTC. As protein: CASNRQGAGYEQYF.

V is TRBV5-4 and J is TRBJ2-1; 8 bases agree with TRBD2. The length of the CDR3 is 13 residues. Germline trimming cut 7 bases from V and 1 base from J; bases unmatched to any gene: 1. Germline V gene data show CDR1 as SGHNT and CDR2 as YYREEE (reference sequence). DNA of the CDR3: TGTGCCAGCCGACTAGCGTCCTACAATGAGCAGTTCTTC. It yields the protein CASRLASYNEQFF.

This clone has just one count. CDR3 nucleotides: TGCGCCAGCAGCTGGGGACAGGTTAACAATGAGCAGTTCTTC. The encoded protein is CASSWGQVNNEQFF. The J gene is TRBJ2-1, the V gene TRBV5-1, with TRBD1 matching over 8 bases. CDR1 and CDR2 (germline): SGHRS, YFSETQ. V dropped 3 bases and J dropped 5; count of bases not matched to a gene: 4. The CDR3 is made up of 14 amino acids. The full variable domain, in which reference TRBV5-1 and TRBJ2-1 provide the parts outside the CDR3, is KAGVTQTPRYLIKTRGQQVTLSCSPISGHRSVSWYQQTPGQGLQFLFEYFSETQRNKGNFPGRFSGRQFSNSRSEMNVSTLELGDSALYLCASSWGQVNNEQFFGPGTRLTVL.

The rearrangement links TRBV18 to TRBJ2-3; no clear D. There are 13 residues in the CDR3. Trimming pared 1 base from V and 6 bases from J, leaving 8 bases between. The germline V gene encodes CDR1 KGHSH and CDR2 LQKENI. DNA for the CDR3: TGTGCCAGCTCACCACAGGTCGGGGATACGCAGTATTTT. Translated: CASSPQVGDTQYF.

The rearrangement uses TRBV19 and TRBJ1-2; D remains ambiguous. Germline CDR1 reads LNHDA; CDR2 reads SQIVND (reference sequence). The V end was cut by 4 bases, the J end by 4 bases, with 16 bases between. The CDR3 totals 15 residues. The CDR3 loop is CASSTVEGAPYGYTF. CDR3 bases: TGTGCCAGTAGTACCGTAGAGGGCGCACCCTATGGCTACACCTTC.

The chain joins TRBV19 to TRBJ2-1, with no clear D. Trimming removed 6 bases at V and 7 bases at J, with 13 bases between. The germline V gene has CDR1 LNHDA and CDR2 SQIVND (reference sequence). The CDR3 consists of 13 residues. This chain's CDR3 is CASSNLGGNEQFF. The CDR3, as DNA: TGTGCCAGTAGCAACCTAGGCGGAAATGAGCAGTTCTTC.

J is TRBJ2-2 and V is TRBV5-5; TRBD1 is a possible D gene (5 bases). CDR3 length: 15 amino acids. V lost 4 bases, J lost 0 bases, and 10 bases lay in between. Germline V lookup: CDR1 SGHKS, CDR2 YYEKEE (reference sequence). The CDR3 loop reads CASSPMTANTGELFF. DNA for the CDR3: TGTGCCAGCAGCCCGATGACAGCGAACACCGGGGAGCTGTTTTTT.

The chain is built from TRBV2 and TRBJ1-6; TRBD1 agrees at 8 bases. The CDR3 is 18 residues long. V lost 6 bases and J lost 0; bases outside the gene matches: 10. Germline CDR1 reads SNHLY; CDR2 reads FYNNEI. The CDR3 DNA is TGTGCCAGCAGGATCCGGGACAGGAGATCCTCCTATAATTCACCCCTCCACTTT. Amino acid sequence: CASRIRDRRSSYNSPLHF.